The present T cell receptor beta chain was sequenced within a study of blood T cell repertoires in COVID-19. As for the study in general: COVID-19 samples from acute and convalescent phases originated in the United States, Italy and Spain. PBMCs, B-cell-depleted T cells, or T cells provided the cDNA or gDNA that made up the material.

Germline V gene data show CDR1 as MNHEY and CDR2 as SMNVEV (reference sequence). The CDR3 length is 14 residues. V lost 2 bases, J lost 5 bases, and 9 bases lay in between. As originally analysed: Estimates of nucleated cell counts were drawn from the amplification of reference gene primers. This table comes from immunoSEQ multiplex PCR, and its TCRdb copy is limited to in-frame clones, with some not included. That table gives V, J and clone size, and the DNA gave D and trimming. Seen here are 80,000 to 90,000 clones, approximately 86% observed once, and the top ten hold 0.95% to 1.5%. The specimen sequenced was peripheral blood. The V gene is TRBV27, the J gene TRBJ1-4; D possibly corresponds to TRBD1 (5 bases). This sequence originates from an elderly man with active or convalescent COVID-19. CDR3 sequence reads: CASSLGGGNEKLFF. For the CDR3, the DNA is TGTGCCAGCAGTTTAGGGGGGGGGAATGAAAAACTGTTTTTT.